This T cell receptor (beta chain) stems from a study of T cells in Graves' hyperthyroidism and ophthalmopathy. This clonotype was seen many times. Amplification targeted TCR beta CDR3 regions from RNA transcripts. HTBI primers drove first-round RT-PCR of the TCR CDR3. TCRdb re-analysed the multiplex PCR reads in MiXCR, keeping a single row per CDR3 protein. The sample shows 360,000 or so distinct CDR3 sequences, about a fifth of them seen only once. The V and J ends lost 2 bases and 1 base respectively, with 11 bases between them. From germline, CDR1 is SEHNR and CDR2 FQNEAQ (reference sequence). This CDR3 comprises 15 residues.

This chain connects TRBV7-9 to TRBJ2-5; the D gene could be TRBD1 or TRBD2 (5 bases each). This receptor was identified in a woman younger than 30 with Graves' hyperthyroidism. The sequenced sample consisted of blood. For the CDR3, the DNA is TGTGCCAGCAGCTTACGGGGCTTTATCCAAGAGACCCAGTACTTC. Translation: CASSLRGFIQETQYF.